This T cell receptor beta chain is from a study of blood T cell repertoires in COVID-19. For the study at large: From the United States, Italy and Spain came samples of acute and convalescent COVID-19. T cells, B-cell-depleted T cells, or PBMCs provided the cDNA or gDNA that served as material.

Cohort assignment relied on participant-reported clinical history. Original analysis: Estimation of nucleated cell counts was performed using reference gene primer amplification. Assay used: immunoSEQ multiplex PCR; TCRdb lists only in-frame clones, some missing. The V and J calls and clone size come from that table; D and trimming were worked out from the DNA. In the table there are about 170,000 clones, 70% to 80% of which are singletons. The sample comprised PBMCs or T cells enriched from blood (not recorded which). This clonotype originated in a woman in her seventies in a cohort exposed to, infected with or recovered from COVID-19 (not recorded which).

The CDR3 here is CASSPSGGDNEKLFF. Here the CDR3 DNA reads TGCGCCAGCAGCCCGTCCGGGGGGGATAATGAAAAACTGTTTTTT. This chain links TRBV5-1 with TRBJ1-4, with D tentatively TRBD1 (5 bases). V gave up 4 bases and J gave up 4 bases, with 14 bases separating them. The CDR3 is 15 residues long. The germline V gene has CDR1 SGHRS and CDR2 YFSETQ.